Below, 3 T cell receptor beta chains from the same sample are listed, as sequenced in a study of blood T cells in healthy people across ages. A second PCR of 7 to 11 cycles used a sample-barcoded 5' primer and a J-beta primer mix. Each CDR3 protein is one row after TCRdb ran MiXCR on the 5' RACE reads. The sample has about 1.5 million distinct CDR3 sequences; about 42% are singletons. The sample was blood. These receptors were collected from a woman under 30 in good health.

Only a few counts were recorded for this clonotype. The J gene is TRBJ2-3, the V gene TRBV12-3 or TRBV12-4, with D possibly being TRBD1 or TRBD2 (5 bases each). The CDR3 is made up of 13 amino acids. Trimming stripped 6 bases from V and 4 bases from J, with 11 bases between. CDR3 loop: CASRGTGADTQYF. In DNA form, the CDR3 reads TGTGCCAGCAGAGGGACGGGCGCAGATACGCAGTATTTT.

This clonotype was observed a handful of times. DNA for the CDR3: TGTGCCACCAGTCCTCTATCAAAAGGGAGCGAGCAGTACTTC. It specifies CATSPLSKGSEQYF. V gene TRBV15 combines with J gene TRBJ2-7, with a weak D call TRBD2 (5 bases). This CDR3 contains 14 residues. V lost 6 bases and J lost 6, with 18 bases in between. The germline CDR1 and CDR2 sequences are LNHNV and YYDKDF (reference sequence). The whole variable domain, remainder taken from reference TRBV15 and TRBJ2-7, is DAMVIQNPRYQVTQFGKPVTLSCSQTLNHNVMYWYQQKSSQAPKLLFHYYDKDFNNEADTPDNFQSRRPNTSFCFLDIRSPGLGDTAMYLCATSPLSKGSEQYFGPGTRLTVT.

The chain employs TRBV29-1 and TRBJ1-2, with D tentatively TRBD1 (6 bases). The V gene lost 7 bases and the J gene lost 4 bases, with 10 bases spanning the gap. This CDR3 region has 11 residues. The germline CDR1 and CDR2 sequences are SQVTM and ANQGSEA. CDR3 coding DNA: TGCAGCGGAGGGGGGTTCTATGGCTACACCTTC. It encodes CSGGGFYGYTF.